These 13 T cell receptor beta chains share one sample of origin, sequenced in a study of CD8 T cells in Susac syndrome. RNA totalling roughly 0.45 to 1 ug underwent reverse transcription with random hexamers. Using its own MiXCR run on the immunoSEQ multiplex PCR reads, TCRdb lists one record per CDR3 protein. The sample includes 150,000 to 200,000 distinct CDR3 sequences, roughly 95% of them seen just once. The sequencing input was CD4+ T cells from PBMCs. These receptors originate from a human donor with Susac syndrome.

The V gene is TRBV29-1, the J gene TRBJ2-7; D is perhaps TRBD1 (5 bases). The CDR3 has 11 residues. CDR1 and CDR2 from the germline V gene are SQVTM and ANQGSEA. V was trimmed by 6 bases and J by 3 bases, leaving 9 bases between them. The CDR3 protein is CSVGHYYEQYF. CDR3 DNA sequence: TGCAGCGTCGGACACTACTACGAGCAGTACTTC.

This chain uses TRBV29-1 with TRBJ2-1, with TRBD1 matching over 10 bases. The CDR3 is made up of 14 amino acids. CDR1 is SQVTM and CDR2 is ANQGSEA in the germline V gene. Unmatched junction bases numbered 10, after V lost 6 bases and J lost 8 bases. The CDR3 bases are TGCAGCGTGGCCGGGACAGGGGTATCTGATGAGCAGTTCTTC. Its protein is CSVAGTGVSDEQFF.

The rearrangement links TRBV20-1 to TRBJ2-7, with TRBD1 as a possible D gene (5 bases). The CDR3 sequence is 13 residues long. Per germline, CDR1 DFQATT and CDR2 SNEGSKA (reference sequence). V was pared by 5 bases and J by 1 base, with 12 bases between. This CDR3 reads CSAPLQGSYEQYF. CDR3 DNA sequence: TGCAGTGCTCCACTTCAGGGATCCTACGAGCAGTACTTC.

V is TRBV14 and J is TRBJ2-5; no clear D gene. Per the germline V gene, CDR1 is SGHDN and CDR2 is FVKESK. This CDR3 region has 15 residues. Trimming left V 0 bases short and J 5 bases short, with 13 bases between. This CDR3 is CASSQDWRSSETQYF. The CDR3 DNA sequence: TGTGCCAGCAGCCAAGATTGGCGGTCGTCGGAGACCCAGTACTTC.

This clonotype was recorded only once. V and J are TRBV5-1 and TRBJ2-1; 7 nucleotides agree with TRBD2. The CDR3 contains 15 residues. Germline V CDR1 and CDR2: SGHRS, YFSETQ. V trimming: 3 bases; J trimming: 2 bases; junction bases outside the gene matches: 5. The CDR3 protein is CASSSGTNPYNEQFF. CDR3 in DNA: TGCGCCAGCAGCTCAGGGACTAACCCCTACAATGAGCAGTTCTTC.

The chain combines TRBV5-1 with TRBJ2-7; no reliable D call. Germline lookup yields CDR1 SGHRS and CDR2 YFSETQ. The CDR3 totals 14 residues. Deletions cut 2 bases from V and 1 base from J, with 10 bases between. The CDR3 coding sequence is TGCGCCAGCAGCTTAGAAAGAGTGTCCTACGAGCAGTACTTC. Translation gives CASSLERVSYEQYF.

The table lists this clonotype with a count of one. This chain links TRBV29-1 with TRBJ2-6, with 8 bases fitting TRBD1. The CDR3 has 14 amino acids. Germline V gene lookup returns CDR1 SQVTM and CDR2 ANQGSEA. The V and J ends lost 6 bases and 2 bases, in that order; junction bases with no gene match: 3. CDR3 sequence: CSVETGAGANVLTF. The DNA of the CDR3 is TGCAGCGTGGAGACAGGGGCTGGGGCCAACGTCCTGACTTTC.

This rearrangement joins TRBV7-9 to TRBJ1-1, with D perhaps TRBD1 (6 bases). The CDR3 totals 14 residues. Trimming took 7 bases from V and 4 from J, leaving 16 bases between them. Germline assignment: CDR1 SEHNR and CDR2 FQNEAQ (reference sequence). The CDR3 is CASTGGRGPTEAFF. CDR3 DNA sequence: TGTGCCAGCACCGGAGGACGGGGGCCCACTGAAGCTTTCTTT. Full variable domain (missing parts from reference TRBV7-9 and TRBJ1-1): DTGVSQNPRHKITKRGQNVTFRCDPISEHNRLYWYRQTLGQGPEFLTYFQNEAQLEKSRLLSDRFSAERPKGSFSTLEIQRTEQGDSAMYLCASTGGRGPTEAFFGQGTRLTVV.

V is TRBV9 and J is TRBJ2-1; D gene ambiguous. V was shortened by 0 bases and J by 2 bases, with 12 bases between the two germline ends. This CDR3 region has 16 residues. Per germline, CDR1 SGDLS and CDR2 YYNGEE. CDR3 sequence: CASSVGGTPAYNEQFF. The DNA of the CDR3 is TGTGCCAGCAGCGTAGGCGGTACGCCAGCCTACAATGAGCAGTTCTTC.

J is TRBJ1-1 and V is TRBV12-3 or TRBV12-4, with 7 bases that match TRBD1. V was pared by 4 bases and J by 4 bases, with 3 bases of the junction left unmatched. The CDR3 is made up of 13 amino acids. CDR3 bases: TGTGCCAGCAGTTGGCAGGGGGGCACTGAAGCTTTCTTT. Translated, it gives CASSWQGGTEAFF.

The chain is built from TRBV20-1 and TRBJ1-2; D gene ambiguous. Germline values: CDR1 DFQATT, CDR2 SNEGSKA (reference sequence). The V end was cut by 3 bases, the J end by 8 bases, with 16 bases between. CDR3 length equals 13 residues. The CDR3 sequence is CSASPSRSGGYTF. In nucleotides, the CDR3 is TGCAGTGCTAGTCCCTCGAGGTCGGGGGGCTACACCTTC.

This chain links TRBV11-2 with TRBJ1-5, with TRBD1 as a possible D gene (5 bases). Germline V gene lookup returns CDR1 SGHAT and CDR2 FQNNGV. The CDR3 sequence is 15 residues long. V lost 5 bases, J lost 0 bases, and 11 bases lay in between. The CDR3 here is CASSRDSTSNQPQHF. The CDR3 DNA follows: TGTGCCAGCAGCCGGGACTCCACTAGCAATCAGCCCCAGCATTTT.

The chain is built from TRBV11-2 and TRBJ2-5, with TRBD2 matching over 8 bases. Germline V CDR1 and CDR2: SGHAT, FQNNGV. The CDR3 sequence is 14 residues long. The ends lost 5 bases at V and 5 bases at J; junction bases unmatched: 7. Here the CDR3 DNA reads TGTGCCAGCAGCCCGGGACTAGGGGGTGAGACCCAGTACTTC. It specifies CASSPGLGGETQYF. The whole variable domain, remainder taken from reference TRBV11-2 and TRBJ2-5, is EAGVAQSPRYKIIEKRQSVAFWCNPISGHATLYWYQQILGQGPKLLIQFQNNGVVDDSQLPKDRFSAERLKGVDSTLKIQPAKLEDSAVYLCASSPGLGGETQYFGPGTRLLVL.